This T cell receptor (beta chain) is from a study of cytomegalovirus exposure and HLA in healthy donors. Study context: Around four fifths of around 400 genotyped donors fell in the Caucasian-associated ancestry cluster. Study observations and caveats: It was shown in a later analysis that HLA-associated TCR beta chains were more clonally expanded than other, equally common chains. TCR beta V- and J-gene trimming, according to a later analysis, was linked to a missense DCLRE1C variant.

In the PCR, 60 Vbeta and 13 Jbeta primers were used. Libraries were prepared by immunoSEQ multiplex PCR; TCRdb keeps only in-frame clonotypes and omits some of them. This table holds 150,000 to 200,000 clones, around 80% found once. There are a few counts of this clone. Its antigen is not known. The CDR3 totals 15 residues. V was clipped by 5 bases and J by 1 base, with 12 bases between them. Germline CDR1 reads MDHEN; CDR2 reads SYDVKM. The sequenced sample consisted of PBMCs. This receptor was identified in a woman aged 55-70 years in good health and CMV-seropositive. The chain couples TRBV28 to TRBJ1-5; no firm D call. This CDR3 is CASSNIGQSNQPQHF. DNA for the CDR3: TGTGCCAGCAGTAATATTGGGCAAAGCAATCAGCCCCAGCATTTT.